These 12 T cell receptor beta chains were sequenced from one sample in a study of CD8+ T cells in alopecia areata. The authors extracted RNA and reverse transcribed it into cDNA as the sequencing template. TCRdb's table, derived via immunoSEQ multiplex PCR, lists solely in-frame clones and lacks some. This table holds 150,000 to 200,000 clones, around 54% found once. Material: CD4+ T cells sorted from blood. Receptors were obtained from a human donor in good health.

This clone was counted between two and nine times. CDR3 DNA: TGTGCCACCAGCAGGAGGGGTATAGGCGTCGGGGAGCTGTTTTTT. Translated, it gives CATSRRGIGVGELFF. The rearrangement links TRBV15 to TRBJ2-2, with D possibly being TRBD1 or TRBD2 (5 bases each). Trimming removed 3 bases from V and 7 bases from J, with 15 bases in between. Germline CDR1 and CDR2: LNHNV and YYDKDF (reference sequence). The CDR3 runs to 15 residues.

The genes are TRBV9 and TRBJ2-6; no definite D call. Trimming left V 0 bases short and J 0 bases short, with 4 bases between. This CDR3 has 15 residues. Germline lookup yields CDR1 SGDLS and CDR2 YYNGEE. CDR3 nucleotide sequence: TGTGCCAGCAGCGTAGGTCTCTCTGGGGCCAACGTCCTGACTTTC. Translation: CASSVGLSGANVLTF. Variable domain in full (rest from reference TRBV9 and TRBJ2-6): DSGVTQTPKHLITATGQRVTLRCSPRSGDLSVYWYQQSLDQGLQFLIQYYNGEERAKGNILERFSAQQFPDLHSELNLSSLELGDSALYFCASSVGLSGANVLTFGAGSRLTVL.

A few counts support this clone. This chain joins TRBV6-5 and TRBJ1-2; maybe TRBD1 (6 bases). V dropped 5 bases and J dropped 8 bases, with 12 bases sitting between them. The germline V gene encodes CDR1 MNHEY and CDR2 SVGAGI. This CDR3 has 12 residues. DNA of the CDR3: TGTGCCAGCAGTGCCACGGGGGCAGGCTACACCTTC. It translates to CASSATGAGYTF.

The chain is built from TRBV29-1 and TRBJ2-1; D gene unclear. V dropped 5 bases and J dropped 0 bases, with 8 bases sitting between them. This CDR3 is 13 amino acids long. CDR1 is SQVTM, CDR2 ANQGSEA, per germline. In nucleotides, the CDR3 is TGCAGCGTTCGCAGCCTCTCCTACAATGAGCAGTTCTTC. This gives the protein CSVRSLSYNEQFF.

This clone was counted between two and nine times. CDR3 sequence: CASKTLLWGNQPQHF. For the CDR3, the DNA is TGTGCCAGCAAAACCTTGTTGTGGGGCAATCAGCCCCAGCATTTT. This rearrangement joins TRBV6-5 to TRBJ1-5; D unresolved. The CDR3 contains 15 residues. The V gene lost 7 bases and the J gene lost 2 bases, with 15 bases spanning the gap. Germline values: CDR1 MNHEY, CDR2 SVGAGI.

This clone was recorded a few times. The CDR3 protein is CASSIGGLDRGPAFF. Written as DNA, the CDR3 is TGTGCCAGTAGTATAGGGGGTCTCGACAGGGGACCAGCTTTCTTT. This chain links TRBV19 with TRBJ1-1, with 8 bases fitting TRBD1. J gave up 10 bases and V 1 base, and 11 bases lay outside the gene matches. The CDR3 consists of 15 residues. The germline CDR1 and CDR2 sequences are LNHDA and SQIVND (reference sequence).

The J gene is TRBJ2-2, the V gene TRBV5-6; D gene uncertain. V shed 4 bases and J shed 0 bases, with 13 bases lying between them. Germline lookup yields CDR1 SGHDT and CDR2 YYEEEE. This CDR3 comprises 16 residues. The CDR3 loop reads CASSPTTFANTGELFF. The DNA for the CDR3 is TGTGCCAGCAGCCCTACAACGTTCGCGAACACCGGGGAGCTGTTTTTT.

This clone has only a few counts. The chain joins TRBV5-1 to TRBJ2-3, with D unresolved. The V and J ends lost 3 bases and 2 bases respectively, with 10 bases between them. Germline V CDR1 and CDR2: SGHRS, YFSETQ. This CDR3 has 14 residues. CDR3 coding DNA: TGCGCCAGCAGCTCAATAGGGCTCACAGATACGCAGTATTTT. Its translation is CASSSIGLTDTQYF.

V and J are TRBV29-1 and TRBJ2-7; TRBD1 is a possible D gene (7 bases). From germline, CDR1 is SQVTM and CDR2 ANQGSEA. Deletions cut 4 bases from V and 5 bases from J, with 15 bases between. The CDR3 extends over 13 amino acids. The CDR3 DNA reads as TGCAGCGTTGTGAGCAGGGGGGTCAACGAGCAGTACTTC. Protein sequence: CSVVSRGVNEQYF.

V and J are TRBV7-8 and TRBJ2-7; TRBD2 is a possible D gene (6 bases). The V gene lost 3 bases and the J gene lost 4 bases, with 13 bases spanning the gap. CDR3 length: 14 residues. Germline assignment: CDR1 SGHVS and CDR2 FQNEAQ. The CDR3 reads CASSFAGPRYEQYF. In DNA, the CDR3 is TGTGCCAGCAGCTTTGCGGGACCCCGTTACGAGCAGTACTTC.

The V and J genes are TRBV11-2 and TRBJ2-1; TRBD2 matches 12 bases. Trimming at V came to 5 bases and at J to 2 bases, leaving 10 bases not matched to a gene. The CDR3 runs 18 residues. Germline CDR1 reads SGHAT; CDR2 reads FQNNGV. CDR3 sequence: CASSPRTSGTTTYNEQFF. As DNA, the CDR3 is TGTGCCAGCAGCCCACGGACTAGCGGGACGACGACCTACAATGAGCAGTTCTTC.

J is TRBJ2-5 and V is TRBV28; D call uncertain. Germline CDR1 is MDHEN and CDR2 is SYDVKM. Trimming cost V 2 bases and J 4 bases, with 8 bases left between them. There are 13 residues in the CDR3. This CDR3 reads CASSLSYPETQYF. The CDR3 region has the DNA TGTGCCAGCAGTTTAAGTTATCCAGAGACCCAGTACTTC.